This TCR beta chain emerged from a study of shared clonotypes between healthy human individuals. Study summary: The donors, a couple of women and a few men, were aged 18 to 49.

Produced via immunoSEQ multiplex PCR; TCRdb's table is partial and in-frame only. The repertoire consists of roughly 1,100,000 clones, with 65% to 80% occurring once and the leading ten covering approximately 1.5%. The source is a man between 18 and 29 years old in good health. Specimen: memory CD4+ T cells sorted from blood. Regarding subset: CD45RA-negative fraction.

CDR3 sequence reads: CASSYSVVQGGLFF. The CDR3 coding sequence is TGTGCCAGCAGTTACTCTGTGGTACAGGGTGGACTGTTTTTT. The rearrangement links TRBV6-5 to TRBJ1-4, with D perhaps matching TRBD1 (6 bases). Trimming stripped 0 bases from V and 13 bases from J, with 15 bases between. CDR3 length equals 14 residues. In germline, CDR1 is MNHEY, CDR2 SVGAGI.